These 16 T cell receptor beta chains originate from one sample sequenced in a study of cytomegalovirus exposure and HLA in healthy donors. The PCR employed 60 Vbeta primers together with 13 Jbeta primers. Clones were read by immunoSEQ multiplex PCR, and TCRdb kept only the in-frame ones, dropping some. The sample carries about 130,000 clones, 70% to 85% recorded once. The sequenced material came from PBMCs. Receptor source: a woman in her 50s in good health and CMV-seronegative.

CDR3 in amino acids: CASSYTSGTEAFF. DNA of the CDR3: TGTGCCAGCAGTTACACGTCGGGCACTGAAGCTTTCTTT. The chain uses TRBV6-5 and TRBJ1-1, with unresolved D. The germline CDR1 and CDR2 sequences are MNHEY and SVGAGI. There are 13 residues in the CDR3. V lost 2 bases and J 4 bases, leaving 8 bases between the germline ends.

J is TRBJ1-1 and V is TRBV5-1; TRBD1 aligns across 9 bases. The CDR3 loop spans 13 amino acids. Per the germline V gene, CDR1 is SGHRS and CDR2 is YFSETQ. V lost 4 bases, J lost 4 bases, and 2 bases stayed unmatched. CDR3 nucleotide sequence: TGCGCCAGCAGCCGGACAGGGGTCACTGAAGCTTTCTTT. It codes for CASSRTGVTEAFF.

The V gene is TRBV7-9, the J gene TRBJ1-2; D might be TRBD1 (5 bases). V was clipped by 7 bases and J by 0 bases, with 12 bases between them. Germline CDR1 reads SEHNR; CDR2 reads FQNEAQ (reference sequence). The length of the CDR3 is 14 residues. CDR3 residues: CASNDDRSNYGYTF. The DNA of the CDR3 is TGTGCCAGCAACGATGACAGATCTAACTATGGCTACACCTTC.

This chain joins TRBV27 and TRBJ2-7, with 7 bases fitting TRBD1. The trim removed 5 bases at V and 6 bases at J, leaving 7 bases unmatched. The CDR3 length is 13 residues. Germline values: CDR1 MNHEY, CDR2 SMNVEV (reference sequence). The CDR3, as DNA: TGTGCCAGCAGTCCCGATCCAGGGGGCGAGCAGTACTTC. Translation gives CASSPDPGGEQYF.

This clone was observed a handful of times. The V call is TRBV6-1, the J call TRBJ2-3; 7 bases are a match to TRBD1. V gave up 5 bases and J gave up 10 bases; unmatched junction bases: 6. Germline CDR1 reads MNHNS; CDR2 reads SASEGT. The length of the CDR3 is 12 residues. CDR3 residues: CASSHPGQPQYF. The CDR3 DNA reads TGTGCCAGCAGTCACCCGGGACAGCCGCAGTATTTT.

The rearrangement links TRBV7-9 to TRBJ1-5, with 8 bases that match TRBD1. Germline-derived CDR1 and CDR2 are SEHNR and FQNEAQ (reference sequence). The CDR3 consists of 13 residues. V dropped 5 bases and J dropped 6; count of bases not matched to a gene: 3. Written as DNA, the CDR3 is TGTGCCAGCAGCCCGACAGGGGTTCAGCCCCAGCATTTT. This encodes CASSPTGVQPQHF. Based on the CDR3 plus reference TRBV7-9 and TRBJ1-5, the full variable domain is DTGVSQNPRHKITKRGQNVTFRCDPISEHNRLYWYRQTLGQGPEFLTYFQNEAQLEKSRLLSDRFSAERPKGSFSTLEIQRTEQGDSAMYLCASSPTGVQPQHFGDGTRLSIL.

V is TRBV14 and J is TRBJ2-2; TRBD2 matches 14 bases. The V segment lost 3 bases and the J segment 6 bases; nucleotides outside the gene matches: 6. Germline assignment: CDR1 SGHDN and CDR2 FVKESK. This CDR3 is built from 17 residues. Here the CDR3 reads CASSHEPGLAGAGELFF. DNA for the CDR3: TGTGCCAGCAGCCATGAGCCGGGACTAGCGGGAGCCGGGGAGCTGTTTTTT.

J is TRBJ2-7 and V is TRBV7-8; 13 positions agree with TRBD2. V lost 5 bases to trimming and J lost 1 base; unmatched junction nucleotides: 2. The CDR3 has 15 residues. CDR1 is SGHVS, CDR2 FQNEAQ, per germline. The CDR3 DNA follows: TGTGCCAGCAGCACACTAGCGGGAGGGTCCTACGAGCAGTACTTC. Translating gives CASSTLAGGSYEQYF.

The V and J genes are TRBV5-6 and TRBJ1-2, with D unresolved. V was cut by 3 bases and J by 5 bases, with 17 bases left in between. This CDR3 contains 15 residues. The germline gives CDR1 SGHDT, CDR2 YYEEEE. CDR3 sequence: CASSSRGNAEYGYTF. CDR3 DNA sequence: TGTGCCAGCAGCTCCAGAGGGAACGCGGAATATGGCTACACCTTC.

The chain employs TRBV28 and TRBJ2-7; possibly TRBD1 for D (7 bases). The CDR3 contains 14 residues. Germline V lookup: CDR1 MDHEN, CDR2 SYDVKM. V was shortened by 6 bases and J by 0 bases, with 12 bases between the two germline ends. The CDR3 sequence: CASSPRDSSYEQYF. Here the CDR3 DNA reads TGTGCCAGCAGCCCGCGGGACAGCTCCTACGAGCAGTACTTC.

The rearrangement joins TRBV6-6 to TRBJ2-3, with TRBD2 matching 13 bases. Per germline, CDR1 MNHNY and CDR2 SVGAGI (reference sequence). The CDR3 has 15 residues. Trimming at V came to 6 bases and at J to 5 bases, leaving 5 bases not matched to a gene. The CDR3 DNA reads TGTGCCAGCAGCCGACTAGCGGGAGGAGGAGATACGCAGTATTTT. It yields the protein CASSRLAGGGDTQYF.

The gene calls are TRBV11-3 and TRBJ2-7, with a weak D call TRBD1 (6 bases). Germline assignment: CDR1 SGHNT and CDR2 YENEEA. Trimming removed 7 bases from V and 0 bases from J, with 10 bases in between. The CDR3 is 13 amino acids. The CDR3 DNA is TGTGCCAGCATGGGGGACAACTCCTACGAGCAGTACTTC. This sequence encodes CASMGDNSYEQYF. The full variable domain, in which reference TRBV11-3 and TRBJ2-7 provide the parts outside the CDR3, is EAGVVQSPRYKIIEKKQPVAFWCNPISGHNTLYWYLQNLGQGPELLIRYENEEAVDDSQLPKDRFSAERLKGVDSTLKIQPAELGDSAVYLCASMGDNSYEQYFGPGTRLTVT.

The chain is built from TRBV7-9 and TRBJ1-2; 9 positions match TRBD1. CDR3 length: 16 residues. Germline CDR1 reads SEHNR; CDR2 reads FQNEAQ (reference sequence). Germline trimming cut 3 bases from V and 6 bases from J; bases unmatched to any gene: 11. The CDR3 sequence: CASSLDRGTGYNGYTF. Here the CDR3 DNA reads TGTGCCAGCAGCTTGGACAGGGGAACGGGATATAATGGCTACACCTTC.

This chain uses TRBV7-9 with TRBJ2-7; 7 nucleotides match TRBD2. CDR1 SEHNR and CDR2 FQNEAQ come from the germline V gene (reference sequence). J lost 5 bases, V lost 3 bases, and 1 base had no gene match. This CDR3 contains 12 residues. The CDR3 DNA reads as TGTGCCAGCAGCTTGCGGGAGAACGAGCAGTACTTC. The encoded protein is CASSLRENEQYF. Filled out from reference TRBV7-9 and TRBJ2-7, the complete variable domain reads DTGVSQNPRHKITKRGQNVTFRCDPISEHNRLYWYRQTLGQGPEFLTYFQNEAQLEKSRLLSDRFSAERPKGSFSTLEIQRTEQGDSAMYLCASSLRENEQYFGPGTRLTVT.

The rearrangement uses TRBV19 and TRBJ2-3; D may be TRBD1 (6 bases). The CDR3 is 15 residues long. The V and J ends lost 2 bases and 4 bases respectively, with 13 bases between them. CDR1 and CDR2 (germline): LNHDA, SQIVND (reference sequence). CDR3 sequence reads: CASSIQQGNADTQYF. The CDR3 DNA reads as TGTGCCAGTAGTATACAACAGGGTAACGCAGATACGCAGTATTTT. The full variable domain, completed using reference TRBV19 and TRBJ2-3, is DGGITQSPKYLFRKEGQNVTLSCEQNLNHDAMYWYRQDPGQGLRLIYYSQIVNDFQKGDIAEGYSVSREKKESFPLTVTSAQKNPTAFYLCASSIQQGNADTQYFGPGTRLTVL.

The chain joins TRBV6-6 to TRBJ1-4; TRBD1 might be the D (6 bases). The CDR3 is 15 amino acids. The V and J ends lost 3 bases and 7 bases respectively, with 15 bases between them. The germline CDR1 and CDR2 sequences are MNHNY and SVGAGI (reference sequence). The CDR3 coding sequence is TGTGCCAGCAGTTATGGGCAGGGGCCGAGTGAAAAACTGTTTTTT. Translating gives CASSYGQGPSEKLFF.